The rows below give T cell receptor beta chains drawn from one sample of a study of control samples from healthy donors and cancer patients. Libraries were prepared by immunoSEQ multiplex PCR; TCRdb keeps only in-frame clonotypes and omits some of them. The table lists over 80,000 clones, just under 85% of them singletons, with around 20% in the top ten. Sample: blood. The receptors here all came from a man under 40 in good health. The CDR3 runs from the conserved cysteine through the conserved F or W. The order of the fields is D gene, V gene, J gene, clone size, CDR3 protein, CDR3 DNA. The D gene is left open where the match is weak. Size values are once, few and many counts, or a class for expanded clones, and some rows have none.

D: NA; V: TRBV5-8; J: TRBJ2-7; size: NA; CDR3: CASSLPVLRSSYEQYF; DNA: TGTGCCAGCAGCCTGCCGGTCTTGAGGAGCTCCTACGAGCAGTACTTC
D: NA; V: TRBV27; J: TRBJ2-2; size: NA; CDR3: CASSFRGGGHIGELFF; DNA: TGTGCCAGCAGTTTTAGAGGTGGGGGGCATATCGGGGAGCTGTTTTTT
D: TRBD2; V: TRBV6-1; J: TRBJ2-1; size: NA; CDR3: CASSEKAGVYNEQFF; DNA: TGTGCCAGCAGTGAGAAGGCGGGGGTCTACAATGAGCAGTTCTTC
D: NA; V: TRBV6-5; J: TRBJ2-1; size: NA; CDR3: CASGGRGRLMKEQFF; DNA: TGTGCCAGCGGAGGACGGGGGAGACTAATGAAGGAGCAGTTCTTC
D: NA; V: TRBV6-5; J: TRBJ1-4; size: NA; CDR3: CASSYYNKLFF; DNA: TGTGCCAGCAGTTACTACAACAAACTGTTTTTT
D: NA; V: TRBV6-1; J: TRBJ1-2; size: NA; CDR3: CASSEVGPVDYGYTF; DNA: TGTGCCAGCAGTGAAGTGGGGCCGGTTGACTATGGCTACACCTTC
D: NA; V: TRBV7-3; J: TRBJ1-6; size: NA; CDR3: CASSVVGAGSPLHF; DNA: TGTGCCAGCAGCGTCGTGGGGGCAGGATCACCCCTCCACTTT
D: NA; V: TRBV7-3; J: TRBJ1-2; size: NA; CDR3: CASSVGAGYGYTF; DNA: TGTGCCAGCAGCGTCGGGGCGGGCTATGGCTACACCTTC
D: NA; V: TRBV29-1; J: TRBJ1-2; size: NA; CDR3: CSVEDQDSLTYGCTF; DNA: TGCAGCGTTGAGGATCAGGACAGTCTCACCTATGGCTGCACCTTC
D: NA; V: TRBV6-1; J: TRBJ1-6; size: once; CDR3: CASSERSGAGNSPLHF; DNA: TGTGCCAGCAGTGAAAGGTCGGGGGCAGGTAATTCACCCCTCCACTTT
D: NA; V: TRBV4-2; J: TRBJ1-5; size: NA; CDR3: CASSPGHSFNQPQHF; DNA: TGTGCCAGCAGCCCCGGCCACAGTTTCAATCAGCCCCAGCATTTT
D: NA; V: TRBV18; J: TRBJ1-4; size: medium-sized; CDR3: CASSPSGQNEKLFF; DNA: TGTGCCAGCTCACCCTCGGGACAAAATGAAAAACTGTTTTTT
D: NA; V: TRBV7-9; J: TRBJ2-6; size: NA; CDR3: CASSYPGLGSGANVLTF; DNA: TGTGCCAGCAGCTATCCGGGGTTAGGCTCTGGGGCCAACGTCCTGACTTTC
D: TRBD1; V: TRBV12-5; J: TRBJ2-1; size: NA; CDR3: CASGPTGSYNEQFF; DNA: TGTGCTAGTGGCCCGACAGGGAGCTACAATGAGCAGTTCTTC
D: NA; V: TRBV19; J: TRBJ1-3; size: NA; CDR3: CASSIRQRPGNTIYF; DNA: TGTGCCAGTAGTATAAGGCAGCGGCCTGGAAACACCATATATTTT
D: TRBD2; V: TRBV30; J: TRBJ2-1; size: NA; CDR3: CAWDSSGTSGNEQFF; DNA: TGTGCCTGGGATTCTTCCGGGACTAGCGGCAATGAGCAGTTCTTC
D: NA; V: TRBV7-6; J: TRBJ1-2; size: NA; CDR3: CASSPGETGYGYTF; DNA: TGTGCCAGCAGCCCAGGGGAAACAGGCTATGGCTACACCTTC
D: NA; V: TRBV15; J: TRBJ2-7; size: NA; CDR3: CATSGGVTYEQYF; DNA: TGTGCCACCAGCGGTGGGGTAACCTACGAGCAGTACTTC
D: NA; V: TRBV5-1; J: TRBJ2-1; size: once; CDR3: CASRGSGSYNEQFF; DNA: TGCGCCAGCAGAGGATCTGGGAGCTACAATGAGCAGTTCTTC
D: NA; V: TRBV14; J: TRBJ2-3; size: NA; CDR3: CASSSRKAWGTDTQYF; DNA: TGTGCCAGCAGCTCCCGGAAGGCATGGGGCACAGATACGCAGTATTTT
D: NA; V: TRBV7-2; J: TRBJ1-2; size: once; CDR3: CASSMYRATGYTF; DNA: TGTGCCAGCAGCATGTACAGGGCAACTGGCTACACCTTC
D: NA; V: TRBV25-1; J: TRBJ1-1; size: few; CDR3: CASSEQGQGTEAFF; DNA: TGTGCCAGCAGTGAACAGGGGCAAGGCACTGAAGCTTTCTTT
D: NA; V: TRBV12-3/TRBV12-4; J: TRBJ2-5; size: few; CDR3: CASSLGLGETQYF; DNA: TGTGCCAGCAGTTTAGGGCTTGGGGAGACCCAGTACTTC
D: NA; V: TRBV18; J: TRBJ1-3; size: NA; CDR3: CASSPRADPSSGNTIYF; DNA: TGTGCCAGCTCACCTCGGGCAGACCCCAGCTCTGGAAACACCATATATTTT
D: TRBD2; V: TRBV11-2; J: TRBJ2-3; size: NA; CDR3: CASSLGIAGVVDTQYF; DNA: TGTGCCAGCAGCTTAGGGATAGCGGGGGTGGTAGATACGCAGTATTTT
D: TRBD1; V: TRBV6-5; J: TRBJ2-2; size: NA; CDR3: CASRRTGINTGELFF; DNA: TGTGCCAGCAGACGGACAGGGATTAACACCGGGGAGCTGTTTTTT
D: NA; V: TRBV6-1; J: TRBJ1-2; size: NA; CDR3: CASSEAHGYTF; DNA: TGTGCCAGCAGTGAAGCGCATGGCTACACCTTC
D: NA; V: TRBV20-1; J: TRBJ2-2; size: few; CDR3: CSASGLARHAGELFF; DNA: TGCAGTGCTAGTGGCCTAGCGCGACACGCCGGGGAGCTGTTTTTT
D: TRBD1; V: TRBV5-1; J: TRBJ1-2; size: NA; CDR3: CASSSGQGWDGYTF; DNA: TGCGCCAGCAGCTCGGGACAGGGGTGGGATGGCTACACCTTC
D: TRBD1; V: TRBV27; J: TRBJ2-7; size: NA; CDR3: CASSPGQGYLLLREQYF; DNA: TGTGCCAGCAGTCCCGGACAGGGCTATCTTCTCCTACGAGAGCAGTACTTC
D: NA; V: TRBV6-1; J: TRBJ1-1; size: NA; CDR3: CASSEGGGTEAFF; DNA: TGTGCCAGCAGTGAAGGAGGGGGAACTGAAGCTTTCTTT
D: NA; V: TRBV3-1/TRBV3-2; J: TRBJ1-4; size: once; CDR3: CASSQRGGEKLFF; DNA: TGTGCCAGCAGCCAAAGGGGTGGTGAAAAACTGTTTTTT
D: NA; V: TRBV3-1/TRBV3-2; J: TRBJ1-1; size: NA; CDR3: CASSQDKLMNTEAFF; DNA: TGTGCCAGCAGCCAAGATAAACTTATGAACACTGAAGCTTTCTTT
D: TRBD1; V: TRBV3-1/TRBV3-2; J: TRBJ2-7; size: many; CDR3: CASSPDRGLYEQYF; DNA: TGTGCCAGCAGCCCCGACAGGGGCCTTTACGAGCAGTACTTC
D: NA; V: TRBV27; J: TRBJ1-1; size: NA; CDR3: CASSPIARGEAFF; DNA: TGTGCCAGCAGTCCCATAGCCCGGGGTGAAGCTTTCTTT
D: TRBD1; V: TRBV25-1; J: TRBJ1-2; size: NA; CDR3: CASGQGYGYTF; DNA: TGTGCCAGCGGACAGGGGTATGGCTACACCTTC
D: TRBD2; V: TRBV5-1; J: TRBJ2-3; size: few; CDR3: CASSFSGGASRTDTQYF; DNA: TGCGCCAGCAGCTTTAGCGGGGGGGCGAGTCGTACAGATACGCAGTATTTT
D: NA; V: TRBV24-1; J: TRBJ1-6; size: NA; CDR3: CATSDAGSQNSPLHF; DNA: TGTGCCACCAGTGATGCCGGGAGCCAAAATTCACCCCTCCACTTT
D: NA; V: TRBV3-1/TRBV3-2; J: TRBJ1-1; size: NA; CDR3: CASSDARDWGTEAFF; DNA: TGTGCCAGCAGTGACGCTCGGGATTGGGGCACTGAAGCTTTCTTT
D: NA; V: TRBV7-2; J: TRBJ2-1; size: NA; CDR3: CASRYPGMGNEQFF; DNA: TGTGCCAGCAGGTATCCAGGGATGGGGAATGAGCAGTTCTTC
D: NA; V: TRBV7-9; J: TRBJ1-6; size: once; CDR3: CASSLALGNSPLHF; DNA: TGTGCCAGCAGCTTAGCGCTAGGGAATTCACCCCTCCACTTT
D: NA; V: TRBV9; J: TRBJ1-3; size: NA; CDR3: CASSVQEAGNTIYF; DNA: TGTGCCAGCAGCGTACAGGAGGCGGGAAACACCATATATTTT
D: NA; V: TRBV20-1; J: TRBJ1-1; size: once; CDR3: CSASRLTGNTEAFF; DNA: TGCAGTGCTAGTCGCCTAACCGGGAACACTGAAGCTTTCTTT
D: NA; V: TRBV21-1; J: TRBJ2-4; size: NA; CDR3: CASSRPRPGAKNIQYF; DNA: TGTGCCAGCAGCAGACCTAGACCGGGAGCCAAAAACATTCAGTACTTC
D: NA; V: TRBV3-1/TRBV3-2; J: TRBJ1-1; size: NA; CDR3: CASSQDDGKAFF; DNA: TGTGCCAGCAGCCAAGATGATGGGAAAGCTTTCTTT
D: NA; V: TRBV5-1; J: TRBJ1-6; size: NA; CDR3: CASSLSLSSYNSPLHF; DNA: TGCGCCAGCAGCTTGTCCCTAAGCTCCTATAATTCACCCCTCCACTTT
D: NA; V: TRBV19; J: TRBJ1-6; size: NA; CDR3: CASAGTASSYNSPLHF; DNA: TGTGCCAGTGCCGGGACCGCCAGCTCCTATAATTCACCCCTCCACTTT
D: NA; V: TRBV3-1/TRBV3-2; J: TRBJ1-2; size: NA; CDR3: CASSRRGGYGYTF; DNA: TGTGCCAGCAGCCGAAGGGGAGGCTATGGCTACACCTTC
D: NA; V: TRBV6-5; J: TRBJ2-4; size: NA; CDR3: CASKRDLAKNIQYF; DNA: TGTGCCAGCAAAAGAGATCTAGCCAAAAACATTCAGTACTTC
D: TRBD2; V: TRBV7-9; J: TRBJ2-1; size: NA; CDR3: CASSLVNSGGSSEQFF; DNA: TGTGCCAGCAGCTTAGTAAATAGCGGGGGTTCGTCCGAGCAGTTCTTC
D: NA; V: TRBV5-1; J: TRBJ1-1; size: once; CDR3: CASSLDTEAFF; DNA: TGCGCCAGCAGCTTGGACACTGAAGCTTTCTTT